This T cell receptor beta chain was sequenced during a study of shared clonotypes between healthy human individuals. Study findings and constraints: Shared across a handful of donors were about 4.8% of the naive CD4 clonotypes.

Naive CD8 isolation took CD45RO-negative cells positively selected for CCR7 and excluded terminally differentiated effector memory CD45RA+ cells. All participating donors were Caucasian adults from Nashville, Tennessee. Sequencing was performed with immunoSEQ multiplex PCR; in TCRdb, only in-frame clones are kept and a portion is missing. The data hold about 2.1 million clones, with 90% to 95% observed a single time. On this clone itself: Its antigen is unidentified.

V was trimmed by 4 bases and J by 3 bases, leaving 10 bases between them. The germline gives CDR1 SGDLS, CDR2 YYNGEE. The CDR3 loop spans 13 amino acids. The V and J genes are TRBV9 and TRBJ1-1; no clear D. The clonotype comes from a man between 18 and 35 years old in good health. Some clones in this sample may be carry-over from other donors' samples. The sequenced sample was naive CD8+ T cells from PBMCs. CDR3 DNA: TGTGCCAGCAGCCTCGGGAGCGACACTGAAGCTTTCTTT. Its protein is CASSLGSDTEAFF.